Shown below are 23 T cell receptor beta chains from a single sample sequenced in a study of T cells expressing NK-cell markers. TCRdb reprocessed the 5' RACE reads, with one entry per CDR3 protein and no DNA. The sample has around 380,000 distinct CDR3 sequences. Sequencing input: blood T cells: a sorted CD56 or NKG2C T cell subset, CD4+ or CD8+ T cells, or bulk PBMC T cells (not recorded which). The receptors come from a woman between 45 and 60 years old in good health.

The genes are TRBV19 and TRBJ2-5; TCRdb indicates TRBD2, and absent DNA this call remains unverified. The CDR3 contains 13 residues. Germline V gene data show CDR1 as LNHDA and CDR2 as SQIVND (reference sequence). CDR3 protein: CASSDSGRETQYF.

This chain joins TRBV7-6 and TRBJ2-2; without DNA, the TCRdb call of TRBD1 cannot be checked. The germline gives CDR1 SGHVS, CDR2 FNYEAQ. This CDR3 is built from 11 residues. Here the CDR3 reads CASSDRDRVFF.

V is TRBV27 and J is TRBJ1-5. The CDR3 length is 17 residues. The germline V gene has CDR1 MNHEY and CDR2 SMNVEV (reference sequence). The CDR3 loop reads CASSFSPREGGNQPQHF.

The chain joins TRBV10-2 to TRBJ2-7; TCRdb names TRBD2, which stays unverified in the absence of DNA. CDR3 length: 16 amino acids. Germline CDR1 is WSHSY and CDR2 is SAAADI. The CDR3 reads CASSFPGLASSYEQYF.

The chain links TRBV5-1 to TRBJ1-6. Germline CDR1 is SGHRS and CDR2 is YFSETQ. The CDR3 has 15 residues. The CDR3 sequence is CASTNRRVRNSPLHF. The whole variable domain, filled in from reference TRBV5-1 and TRBJ1-6, reads KAGVTQTPRYLIKTRGQQVTLSCSPISGHRSVSWYQQTPGQGLQFLFEYFSETQRNKGNFPGRFSGRQFSNSRSEMNVSTLELGDSALYLCASTNRRVRNSPLHFGNGTRLTVT.

The rearrangement uses TRBV13 and TRBJ2-7. CDR1 PRHDT and CDR2 FYEKMQ come from the germline V gene (reference sequence). This CDR3 comprises 13 residues. The CDR3: CASSLLWGYEQYF.

The genes are TRBV29-1 and TRBJ2-4; TCRdb's D call, TRBD2, is unchecked because there is no DNA. The CDR3 covers 15 residues. From germline, CDR1 is SQVTM and CDR2 ANQGSEA. CDR3 residues: CSVGNLAGGENIQYF.

The rearrangement links TRBV7-4 to TRBJ2-1; TCRdb lists TRBD2, though no DNA is available to test this call. This CDR3 spans 12 amino acids. The germline gives CDR1 SGHVT, CDR2 SQSDAQ. The CDR3 is CASIYEVTKGFF.

CDR3 in amino acids: CASSFTGRRGWNTGELFF. The gene calls are TRBV11-2 and TRBJ2-2; TCRdb's assignment of TRBD1 cannot be checked, as there is no DNA. Germline CDR1 and CDR2: SGHAT and FQNNGV. There are 18 residues in the CDR3.

The chain recombines TRBV27 with TRBJ2-7; the TRBD2 assignment by TCRdb is unverifiable without DNA. CDR1 MNHEY and CDR2 SMNVEV come from the germline V gene (reference sequence). The CDR3 is 14 amino acids. The chain's CDR3 is CASSLGPPREEQYF.

V is TRBV6-5 and J is TRBJ2-1; without DNA, the TCRdb call of TRBD1 cannot be checked. Germline V gene data show CDR1 as MNHEY and CDR2 as SVGAGI. This CDR3 spans 18 amino acids. CDR3 sequence reads: CASSYSSPRGDEKREQFF.

The chain joins TRBV24-1 to TRBJ2-3; TCRdb's D call, TRBD1, is unchecked because there is no DNA. CDR1 and CDR2 from the germline V gene are KGHDR and SFDVKD. The CDR3 contains 15 residues. CDR3 sequence reads: CATSDWGGVTDTQYF.

The J gene is TRBJ2-7, the V gene TRBV5-1; TCRdb picks TRBD2, but there is no DNA to check that call. The germline gives CDR1 SGHRS, CDR2 YFSETQ. The CDR3 sequence is 15 residues long. The CDR3 protein is CASSQAGGVPYEQYF.

This chain's CDR3 is CASSRRTSGSPPDTQYF. The chain links TRBV7-2 to TRBJ2-3; the D gene TCRdb calls, TRBD2, cannot be checked with no DNA. Per germline, CDR1 SGHTA and CDR2 FQGNSA. CDR3 length equals 17 residues.

The chain is built from TRBV13 and TRBJ2-2; as DNA is missing, the TRBD2 call by TCRdb cannot be tested. CDR3 length equals 15 residues. Germline CDR1 is PRHDT and CDR2 is FYEKMQ (reference sequence). CDR3 residues: CASSSFSGKAGELFF.

The V and J genes are TRBV5-1 and TRBJ2-5; no DNA is available, so the TRBD2 call from TCRdb remains unchecked. The CDR3 loop spans 15 amino acids. CDR1 and CDR2 from the germline V gene are SGHRS and YFSETQ. CDR3 loop: CASSRGLALQETQYF.

This sequence joins TRBV3-1 and TRBJ2-2; TCRdb's D call, TRBD2, is unchecked because there is no DNA. The length of the CDR3 is 16 residues. The germline V gene encodes CDR1 LGHDT and CDR2 YNNKEL (reference sequence). CDR3: CASSQGSGLNTGELFF.

V usage is TRBV14 and J usage is TRBJ2-6; as DNA is missing, the TRBD1 call by TCRdb cannot be tested. The CDR3 contains 17 residues. The V gene's germline CDR1 is SGHDN and CDR2 FVKESK. The CDR3 reads CASSPGQGKSGANVLTF. The full variable domain, with the rest looked up from reference TRBV14 and TRBJ2-6, is EAGVTQFPSHSVIEKGQTVTLRCDPISGHDNLYWYRRVMGKEIKFLLHFVKESKQDESGMPNNRFLAERTGGTYSTLKVQPAELEDSGVYFCASSPGQGKSGANVLTFGAGSRLTVL.

This chain uses TRBV6-2 or TRBV6-3 with TRBJ2-1; no DNA is available, so the TRBD2 call from TCRdb remains unchecked. Germline lookup yields CDR1 MNHEY and CDR2 SVGEGT. CDR3 size: 16 residues. The CDR3 loop is CASRRGIAGGYNEQFF.

The chain joins TRBV24-1 to TRBJ2-1. This CDR3 has 16 amino acids. Germline V CDR1 and CDR2: KGHDR, SFDVKD. Here the CDR3 reads CATSGMASGDYNEQFF.

This CDR3 reads CASSYEGRREAFF. The chain couples TRBV6-6 to TRBJ1-1. Germline loops: CDR1 MNHNY, CDR2 SVGAGI (reference sequence). This CDR3 spans 13 amino acids.

The CDR3 region is CASSFGTGYEREGHEQYF. The rearrangement uses TRBV5-1 and TRBJ2-7; lacking DNA, the TRBD2 call made by TCRdb goes unchecked. In germline, CDR1 is SGHRS, CDR2 YFSETQ. The CDR3 is made up of 18 amino acids.

The CDR3 is CASSLASGRTEAFF. V and J are TRBV5-6 and TRBJ1-1; TCRdb proposes TRBD1, but this gene call is untestable without DNA. Germline V gene data show CDR1 as SGHDT and CDR2 as YYEEEE. This CDR3 has 14 residues.